Each of the 17 T cell receptor beta chains below was sequenced from the same sample in a study of metastatic and nonmetastatic thyroid tumors. TCRdb re-clonotyped the PCR reads via MiXCR. The sample lists 35,000 to 40,000 clones, 25% to 30% occurring once. No treatment had been given to any patient before thyroid surgery. Sequenced: blood. The receptors were sampled from a female donor with papillary thyroid cancer or a benign thyroid nodule (not recorded which). Some clones in this sample may be carry-over from other donors' samples.

The table lists this clone with many counts. The sample holds other DNA sequences that translate to the same CDR3. V usage is TRBV27 and J usage is TRBJ2-1; D possibly corresponds to TRBD2 (6 bases). Trimming pared 5 bases from V and 5 bases from J, leaving 19 bases between. Per the germline V gene, CDR1 is MNHEY and CDR2 is SMNVEV (reference sequence). This CDR3 has 16 residues. For the CDR3, the DNA is TGTGCCAGCAGTCCCTTTGCCGGGGAGGATAACAATGAGCAGTTCTTC. This sequence encodes CASSPFAGEDNNEQFF.

The chain uses TRBV6-1 and TRBJ1-1; 7 positions match TRBD1. The CDR3 length is 12 residues. Per the germline V gene, CDR1 is MNHNS and CDR2 is SASEGT. Trimming removed 5 bases from V and 12 bases from J; junction bases left unmatched: 9. This CDR3 is CASSHPTGRPFF. In nucleotides, the CDR3 is TGTGCCAGCAGTCACCCGACAGGGAGGCCTTTCTTT.

This clone was detected ten times or more. Other nucleotide sequences from this sample produce the same CDR3. V and J are TRBV7-2 and TRBJ1-2; D is uncertain. Deletions cut 2 bases from V and 4 bases from J, with 11 bases between. The germline CDR1 and CDR2 sequences are SGHTA and FQGNSA. The CDR3 totals 14 residues. For the CDR3, the DNA is TGTGCCAGCAGCTTAAGGTGGAACCCCTATGGCTACACCTTC. It is translated as CASSLRWNPYGYTF.

This clone was seen repeatedly, ten times or more. This rearrangement joins TRBV14 to TRBJ1-2; 8 positions agree with TRBD1. This CDR3 is built from 15 residues. CDR1 is SGHDN and CDR2 is FVKESK in the germline V gene. The ends lost 4 bases at V and 2 bases at J; junction bases unmatched: 6. CDR3 loop: CASSPLTGANYGYTF. In nucleotides, the CDR3 is TGTGCCAGCAGCCCCCTGACAGGGGCAAACTATGGCTACACCTTC. Looking up the rest from reference TRBV14 and TRBJ1-2 gives the full variable domain: EAGVTQFPSHSVIEKGQTVTLRCDPISGHDNLYWYRRVMGKEIKFLLHFVKESKQDESGMPNNRFLAERTGGTYSTLKVQPAELEDSGVYFCASSPLTGANYGYTFGSGTRLTVV.

With respect to this clone: Within the sample, other DNA sequences also encode this same CDR3. The chain recombines TRBV11-3 with TRBJ1-1, with unresolved D. The CDR3 loop spans 12 amino acids. Trimming removed 8 bases from V and 4 bases from J, with 11 bases in between. Germline-derived CDR1 and CDR2 are SGHNT and YENEEA. CDR3 sequence (DNA): TGTGCCAGCGGTCAGTCTGGCACTGAAGCTTTCTTT. It translates to CASGQSGTEAFF.

This clone occurred a few times. The junction does not match germline at one end; this may be a read error. Other DNA sequences in the sample encode the same CDR3. The CDR3 DNA reads TGTGCCAGCAGTGAGTTACTCAGGGAGACTGAAGCTTTCTTT. Protein: CASSELLRETEAFF. This chain uses TRBV10-2 with TRBJ1-1; D may be TRBD1 (5 bases). Germline CDR1 and CDR2: WSHSY and SAAADI. CDR3 length: 14 amino acids.

The J gene is TRBJ1-2, the V gene TRBV12-3 or TRBV12-4; 9 bases match TRBD1. The trim removed 7 bases at V and 7 bases at J, leaving 4 bases unmatched. The CDR3 is 12 amino acids. The CDR3 here is CASTPGQGGYTF. The DNA for the CDR3 is TGTGCCAGCACTCCGGGACAGGGTGGCTACACCTTC.

This clone showed up many times. V and J are TRBV9 and TRBJ1-4, with a possible D match to TRBD1 (6 bases). This CDR3 spans 18 amino acids. The germline V gene has CDR1 SGDLS and CDR2 YYNGEE. V lost 2 bases, J lost 3 bases, and 20 bases lay in between. CDR3 loop: CASSVGPVGAGANEKLFF. In DNA form, the CDR3 reads TGTGCCAGCAGCGTCGGCCCGGTCGGGGCAGGGGCTAATGAAAAACTGTTTTTT.

A few counts support this clone. The chain carries TRBV28 and TRBJ1-2, with TRBD1 identical over 9 bases. CDR3 size: 15 residues. Germline loops: CDR1 MDHEN, CDR2 SYDVKM. Unmatched junction bases numbered 6, after V lost 4 bases and J lost 3 bases. CDR3 in amino acids: CASSYQDRGYYGYTF. CDR3 nucleotides: TGTGCCAGCAGTTATCAGGACAGGGGTTACTATGGCTACACCTTC.

This chain joins TRBV30 and TRBJ2-7; D is undetermined. The germline V and J ends were trimmed by 3 bases and 0 bases, with 9 bases remaining between them. CDR3 size: 13 residues. From germline, CDR1 is GTSNPN and CDR2 SVGIG (reference sequence). The CDR3 loop is CAWRGESSYEQYF. As DNA, the CDR3 is TGTGCCTGGAGGGGCGAGAGCTCCTACGAGCAGTACTTC.

This rearrangement joins TRBV6-1 to TRBJ2-7, with D perhaps TRBD2 (7 bases). This CDR3 region has 16 residues. Trimming shortened V by 5 bases and J by 3 bases, and 20 bases separated the two germline ends. CDR1 and CDR2 from the germline V gene are MNHNS and SASEGT. The CDR3 sequence is CASSFTRRGGGYEQYF. CDR3 in DNA: TGTGCCAGCAGTTTCACTAGACGGGGAGGGGGCTACGAGCAGTACTTC.

Only a few counts were recorded for this clone. CDR3 in DNA: TGTGCCAGTAGTAGATACAATGAGCAGTTCTTC. Translation gives CASSRYNEQFF. The J gene is TRBJ2-1, the V gene TRBV19; D gene unclear. V was pared by 4 bases and J by 4 bases, with 2 bases between. CDR3 size: 11 residues. The germline gives CDR1 LNHDA, CDR2 SQIVND (reference sequence).

V gene TRBV20-1 combines with J gene TRBJ1-2; 8 nucleotides agree with TRBD1. This CDR3 is 13 amino acids long. The V gene's germline CDR1 is DFQATT and CDR2 SNEGSKA (reference sequence). With V trimmed by 3 bases and J by 3 bases, 3 bases remained unmatched. The CDR3 loop is CSASGQGDYGYTF. CDR3 in DNA: TGCAGTGCTAGTGGACAGGGTGACTATGGCTACACCTTC.

This clone appeared a few times. This chain links TRBV6-1 with TRBJ1-1; possibly TRBD1 for D (6 bases). This CDR3 has 14 amino acids. The germline V gene encodes CDR1 MNHNS and CDR2 SASEGT. Trimming took 5 bases from V and 1 from J, leaving 11 bases between them. CDR3 loop: CASSLHRENTEAFF. CDR3 DNA sequence: TGTGCCAGCAGTCTGCACAGGGAGAACACTGAAGCTTTCTTT.

Many counts were recorded for this clone. The chain recombines TRBV24-1 with TRBJ1-1; 11 bases line up with TRBD1. This CDR3 region has 15 residues. Germline-derived CDR1 and CDR2 are KGHDR and SFDVKD. V gave up 2 bases and J gave up 3 bases; unmatched junction bases: 1. CDR3 nucleotides: TGTGCCACCAGTGATTCGGGACAGGGGGACACTGAAGCTTTCTTT. It yields the protein CATSDSGQGDTEAFF.

The chain recombines TRBV6-5 with TRBJ1-1, with D possibly being TRBD1 (5 bases). The ends were cut back, 3 bases at V and 1 base at J, with 12 bases in the middle. Per the germline V gene, CDR1 is MNHEY and CDR2 is SVGAGI. This CDR3 is 15 amino acids long. CDR3 sequence reads: CASSYWRGSNTEAFF. For the CDR3, the DNA is TGTGCCAGCAGTTATTGGCGGGGCTCGAACACTGAAGCTTTCTTT.

This clone occurred many times. The chain is built from TRBV15 and TRBJ2-5, with D unclear. There are 11 residues in the CDR3. Germline CDR1 and CDR2: LNHNV and YYDKDF (reference sequence). Trimming stripped 5 bases from V and 7 bases from J, with 8 bases between. In DNA, the CDR3 is TGTGCCACCAGCGGCTGGGGGACCCAGTACTTC. It specifies CATSGWGTQYF.